This T cell receptor (beta chain) was recorded in a study of blood T cell repertoires in COVID-19 (dated by TCRdb to 2020 to 2021). About the study as a whole: Samples covering the acute and convalescent phases of COVID-19 were provided by collaborators in the United States, Italy and Spain. Where available, HLA class I and class II types were taken from metadata supplied by the sample provider and were not determined by assay-based typing. Nearly every sample came with metadata listing a de-identified subject ID, COVID-19 status, age in years and sex. Samples came from the ongoing ImmuneRACE study (first 160 participants) plus 1,254 subjects from 6 global collaborators. The material from the prospective study consisted of cDNA or gDNA derived from T cells, B-cell-depleted T cells, or PBMCs. A freely available public database, intended as a resource for researchers studying the immune response to SARS-CoV-2, is where the repertoires were released. Deeply sampled blood TCRbeta repertoires from subjects exposed to, actively infected with, or recovered from COVID-19 were included in the dataset.

The paper as a whole reports these results and caveats: The quantity of clinical and demographic metadata differed by source and by participant and was supplied without curation.

Remarks on this clone: The target of this receptor is not known. No qualities accompany the bases; no much larger clone lies one base away.

In the prospective study, participants were about 18 to 95 years old, resided in about two dozen geographic areas of the United States, and were enrolled through a virtual design. In the prospective study, cohorts were assigned on the basis of participant-reported clinical history obtained from a screening survey and a study questionnaire. Recovered participants in ImmuneRACE Cohort 3 were defined by two consecutive negative NP/OP PCR tests, clearance by a healthcare professional, or resolution of symptoms. In the prospective study, mobile phlebotomists collected whole blood, serum and a nasopharyngeal or oropharyngeal swab from each participant. Prospective study participants could optionally give additional blood draws and questionnaires over a roughly two-month period. Before DNA extraction, prospective study blood samples were shipped either frozen or at room temperature. TCRbeta CDR3 regions were amplified from genomic DNA by means of the immunoSEQ Assay, a bias-controlled multiplex PCR. The published analysis was carried out like this. Within the assay, amplification of reference gene primers was used to estimate how many nucleated cells each sample contained. To quantify the absolute abundance of each unique TCRbeta CDR3 rearrangement, sequence reads were collapsed and filtered. For each sample, productive Simpson clonality was calculated by taking the square root of Simpson's diversity index across productive rearrangements. Not all clones reach the TCRdb copy of this immuneACCESS table, which keeps in-frame sequences only. Checked studies attribute under half of the gap to unresolved V genes and leave the rest unexplained. That table furnishes V, J and clone size, whereas the DNA furnished D and trimming. The sample table shows about 380,000 clones, and 88% are seen once. More than 0.95% of the sample is held by the ten biggest clonotypes.

The sequence was collected from a woman aged 18-29 years who had recovered from COVID-19. Specimen: PBMCs or T cells enriched from blood (not recorded which).

The CDR3 is CSVTGENTEAFF. The nucleotide sequence is given as TGCAGCGTTACAGGGGAGAACACTGAAGCTTTCTTT. The rearrangement combines TRBV29-1 with TRBJ1-1; TRBD1 fits 7 bases in the junction. The germline V gene encodes CDR1 SQVTM and CDR2 ANQGSEA. Ends trimmed: V by 5 bases, J by 1 base; bases unmatched to a gene: 1. Its CDR3 holds 12 amino acids, cysteine through phenylalanine. The DNA shown is the 36-base CDR3, in frame from base 1.